This entry lists 2 T cell receptor beta chains sequenced from one sample in a study of T cells in Graves' hyperthyroidism and ophthalmopathy. The CDR3 regions of TCR beta were amplified from RNA transcripts. First-round RT-PCR of the TCR CDR3 relied on the HTBI primer set. TCRdb called the multiplex PCR reads again in MiXCR, with one record for every CDR3 protein. Altogether some 460,000 distinct CDR3 sequences are present, 15% to 17% being singletons, with the ten largest covering 13% to 15%. Sequencing was carried out using blood. These receptors were collected from a woman aged 18-35 years with Graves' hyperthyroidism.

This clonotype was detected many times. The gene calls are TRBV12-5 and TRBJ1-1, with D tentatively TRBD1 (5 bases). Per the germline V gene, CDR1 is LGHNT and CDR2 is FRNRAP. V dropped 0 bases and J dropped 0 bases, with 8 bases sitting between them. This CDR3 comprises 15 residues. The CDR3 DNA is TGTGCTAGTGGTTTGGTACCGACAGTGAACACTGAAGCTTTCTTT. Translating it yields CASGLVPTVNTEAFF.

On this clonotype: This may stem from a read error, because a much larger clone lies one nucleotide away. The V and J genes are TRBV19 and TRBJ1-5; D is ambiguous. The V end lost 3 bases, the J end lost 3 bases, and 9 bases lay between the germline ends. Per the germline V gene, CDR1 is LNHDA and CDR2 is SQIVND (reference sequence). The CDR3 sequence is 14 residues long. CDR3 in DNA: TGTGCCAGTAGTATCGGGCCGACCAATCAGCCCCAGCATTTT. Its protein is CASSIGPTNQPQHF.